This T cell receptor (beta chain) was obtained from a study of control samples from healthy donors and cancer patients. Clones were read by immunoSEQ multiplex PCR, and TCRdb kept only the in-frame ones, dropping some. In the table there are 130,000 or so clones, about 90% of which are singletons. Unmatched junction bases numbered 7, after V lost 1 base and J lost 4 bases. This CDR3 is built from 17 residues. Germline V gene data show CDR1 as MNHNS and CDR2 as SASEGT. This TCR came from a man in his late teens or twenties in good health. Source material: blood. The chain carries TRBV6-1 and TRBJ2-1; 10 bases are a match to TRBD2. CDR3 sequence: CASSEVQAGGRYNEQFF. The CDR3 DNA is TGTGCCAGCAGTGAAGTACAAGCGGGGGGGCGGTACAATGAGCAGTTCTTC.